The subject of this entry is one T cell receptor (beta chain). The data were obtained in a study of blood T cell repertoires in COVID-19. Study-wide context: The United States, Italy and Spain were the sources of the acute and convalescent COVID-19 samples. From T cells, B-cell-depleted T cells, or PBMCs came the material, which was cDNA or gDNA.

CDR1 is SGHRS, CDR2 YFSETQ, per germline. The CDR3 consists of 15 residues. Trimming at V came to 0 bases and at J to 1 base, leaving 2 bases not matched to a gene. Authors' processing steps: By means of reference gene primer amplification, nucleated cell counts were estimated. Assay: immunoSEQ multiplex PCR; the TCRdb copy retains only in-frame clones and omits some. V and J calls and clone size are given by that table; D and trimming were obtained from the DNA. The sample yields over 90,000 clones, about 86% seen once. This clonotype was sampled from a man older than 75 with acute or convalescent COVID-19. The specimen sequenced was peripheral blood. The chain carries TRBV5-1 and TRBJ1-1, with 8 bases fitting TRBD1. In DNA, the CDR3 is TGCGCCAGCAGCTTGGGGACAGGGAGGAACACTGAAGCTTTCTTT. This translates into CASSLGTGRNTEAFF.